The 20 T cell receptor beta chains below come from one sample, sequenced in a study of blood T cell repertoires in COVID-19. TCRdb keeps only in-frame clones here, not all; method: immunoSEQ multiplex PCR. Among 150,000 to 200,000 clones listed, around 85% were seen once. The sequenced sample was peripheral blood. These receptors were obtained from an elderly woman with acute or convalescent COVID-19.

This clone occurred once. In DNA, the CDR3 is TGTGCCAGCTCACCGGGACAGGGTGGTCGAGCTTTCTTT. Amino acid sequence: CASSPGQGGRAFF. The V gene is TRBV18, the J gene TRBJ1-1, with 9 bases that match TRBD1. With V trimmed by 3 bases and J by 10 bases, 6 bases remained unmatched. CDR1 and CDR2 from the germline V gene are KGHSH and LQKENI. There are 13 residues in the CDR3. Together with reference TRBV18 and TRBJ1-1, the CDR3 gives the full variable domain: NAGVMQNPRHLVRRRGQEARLRCSPMKGHSHVYWYRQLPEEGLKFMVYLQKENIIDESGMPKERFSAEFPKEGPSILRIQQVVRGDSAAYFCASSPGQGGRAFFGQGTRLTVV.

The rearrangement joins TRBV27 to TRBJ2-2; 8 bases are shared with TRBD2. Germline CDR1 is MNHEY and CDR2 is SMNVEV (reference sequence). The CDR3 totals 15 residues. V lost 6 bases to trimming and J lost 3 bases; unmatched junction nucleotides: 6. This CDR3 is CASSLGLGYTGELFF. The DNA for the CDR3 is TGTGCCAGCAGCTTGGGACTAGGATACACCGGGGAGCTGTTTTTT.

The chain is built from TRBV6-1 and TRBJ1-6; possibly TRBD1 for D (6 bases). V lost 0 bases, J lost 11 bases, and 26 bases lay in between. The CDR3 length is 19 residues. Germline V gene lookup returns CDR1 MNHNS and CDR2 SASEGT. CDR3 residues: CASSEARGTSGRTQPPLHF. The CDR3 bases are TGTGCCAGCAGTGAAGCGAGGGGGACATCCGGGCGGACGCAGCCACCCCTCCACTTT.

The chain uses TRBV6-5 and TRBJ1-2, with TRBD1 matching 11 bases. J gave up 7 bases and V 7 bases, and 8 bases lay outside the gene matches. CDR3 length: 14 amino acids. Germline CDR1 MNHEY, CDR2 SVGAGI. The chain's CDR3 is CASKPGQGGGGYTF. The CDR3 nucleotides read TGTGCCAGCAAGCCGGGACAGGGGGGCGGTGGCTACACCTTC.

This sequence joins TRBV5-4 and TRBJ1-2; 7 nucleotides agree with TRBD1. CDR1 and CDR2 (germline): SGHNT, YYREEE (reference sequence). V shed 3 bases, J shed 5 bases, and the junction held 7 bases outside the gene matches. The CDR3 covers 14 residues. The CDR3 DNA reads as TGTGCCAGCAGCTCGCAGGGGGTCGAATATGGCTACACCTTC. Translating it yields CASSSQGVEYGYTF.

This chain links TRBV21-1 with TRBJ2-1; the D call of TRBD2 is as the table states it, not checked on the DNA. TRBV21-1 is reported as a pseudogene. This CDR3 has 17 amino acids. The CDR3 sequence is CASSTLKRPPRMREQFF. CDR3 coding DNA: TGTGCCAGCAGCACCCTTAAGCGCCCCCCAAGAATGAGGGAGCAGTTCTTC.

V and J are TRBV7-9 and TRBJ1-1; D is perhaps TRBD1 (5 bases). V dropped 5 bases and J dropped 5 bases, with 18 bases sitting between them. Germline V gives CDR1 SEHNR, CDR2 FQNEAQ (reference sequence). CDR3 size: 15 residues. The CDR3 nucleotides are TGTGCCAGCAGCGCCCTTCAGGGCCCAGGGACTGAAGCTTTCTTT. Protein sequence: CASSALQGPGTEAFF.

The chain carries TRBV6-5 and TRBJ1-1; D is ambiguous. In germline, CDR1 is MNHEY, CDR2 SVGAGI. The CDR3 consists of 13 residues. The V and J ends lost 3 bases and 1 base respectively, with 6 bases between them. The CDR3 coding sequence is TGTGCCAGCAGTTATACATCGAACACTGAAGCTTTCTTT. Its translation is CASSYTSNTEAFF.

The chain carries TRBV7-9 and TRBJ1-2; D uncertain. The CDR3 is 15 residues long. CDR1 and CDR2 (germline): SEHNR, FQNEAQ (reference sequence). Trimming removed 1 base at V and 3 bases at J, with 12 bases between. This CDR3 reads CASSLEAGSDYGYTF. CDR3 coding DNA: TGTGCCAGCAGCTTAGAAGCGGGGTCGGACTATGGCTACACCTTC. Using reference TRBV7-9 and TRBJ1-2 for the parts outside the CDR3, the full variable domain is DTGVSQNPRHKITKRGQNVTFRCDPISEHNRLYWYRQTLGQGPEFLTYFQNEAQLEKSRLLSDRFSAERPKGSFSTLEIQRTEQGDSAMYLCASSLEAGSDYGYTFGSGTRLTVV.

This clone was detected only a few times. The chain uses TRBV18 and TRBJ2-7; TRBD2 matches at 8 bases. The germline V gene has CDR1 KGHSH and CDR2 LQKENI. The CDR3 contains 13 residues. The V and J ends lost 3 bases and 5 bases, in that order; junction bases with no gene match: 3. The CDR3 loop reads CASSPLSGDEQYF. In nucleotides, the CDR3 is TGTGCCAGCTCACCCCTTAGCGGGGACGAGCAGTACTTC.

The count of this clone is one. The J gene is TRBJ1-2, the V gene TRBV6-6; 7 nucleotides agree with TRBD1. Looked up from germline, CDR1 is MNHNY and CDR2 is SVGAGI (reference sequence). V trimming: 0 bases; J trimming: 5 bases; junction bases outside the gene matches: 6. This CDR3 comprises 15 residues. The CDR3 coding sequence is TGTGCCAGCAGTTACTCGACAGGGCAACATTATGGCTACACCTTC. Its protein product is CASSYSTGQHYGYTF.

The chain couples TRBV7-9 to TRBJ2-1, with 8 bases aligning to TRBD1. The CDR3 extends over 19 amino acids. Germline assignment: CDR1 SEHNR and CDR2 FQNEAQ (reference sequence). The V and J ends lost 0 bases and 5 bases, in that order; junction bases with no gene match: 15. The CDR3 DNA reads TGTGCCAGCAGCTTAGCACCTATAAGATCGACAGGGGCAGACAATGAGCAGTTCTTC. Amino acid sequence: CASSLAPIRSTGADNEQFF. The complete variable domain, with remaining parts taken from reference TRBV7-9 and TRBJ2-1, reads DTGVSQNPRHKITKRGQNVTFRCDPISEHNRLYWYRQTLGQGPEFLTYFQNEAQLEKSRLLSDRFSAERPKGSFSTLEIQRTEQGDSAMYLCASSLAPIRSTGADNEQFFGPGTRLTVL.

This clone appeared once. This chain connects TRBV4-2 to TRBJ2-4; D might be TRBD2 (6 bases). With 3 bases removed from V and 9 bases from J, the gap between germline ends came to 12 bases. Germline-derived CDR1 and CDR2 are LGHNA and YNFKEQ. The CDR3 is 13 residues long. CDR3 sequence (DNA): TGTGCCAGCAGCCACGTGGAGGGACGCATTCAGTACTTC. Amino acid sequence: CASSHVEGRIQYF.

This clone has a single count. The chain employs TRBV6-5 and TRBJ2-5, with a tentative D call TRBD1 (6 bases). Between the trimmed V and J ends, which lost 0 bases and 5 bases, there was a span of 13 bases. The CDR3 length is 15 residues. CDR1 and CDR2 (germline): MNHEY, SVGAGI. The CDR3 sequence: CASSYSGQSGETQYF. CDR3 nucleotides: TGTGCCAGCAGTTACTCGGGACAATCAGGGGAGACCCAGTACTTC.

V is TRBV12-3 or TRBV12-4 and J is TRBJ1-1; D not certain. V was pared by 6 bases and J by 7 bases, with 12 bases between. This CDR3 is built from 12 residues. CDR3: CASRPGPGEAFF. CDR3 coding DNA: TGTGCCAGCAGACCAGGTCCAGGTGAAGCTTTCTTT.

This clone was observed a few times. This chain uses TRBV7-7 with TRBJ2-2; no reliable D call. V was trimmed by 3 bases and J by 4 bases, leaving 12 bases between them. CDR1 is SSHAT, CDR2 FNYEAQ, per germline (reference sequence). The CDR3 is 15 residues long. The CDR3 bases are TGTGCCAGCAGCTTCCACTCCCCGGGCACCGGGGAGCTGTTTTTT. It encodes CASSFHSPGTGELFF.

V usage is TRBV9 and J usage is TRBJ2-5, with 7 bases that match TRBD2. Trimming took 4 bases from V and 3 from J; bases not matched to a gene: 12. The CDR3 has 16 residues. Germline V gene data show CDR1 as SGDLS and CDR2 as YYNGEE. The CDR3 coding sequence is TGTGCCAGCAGCCCCCGCTCGGGCGGGGGAGAAGAGACCCAGTACTTC. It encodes CASSPRSGGGEETQYF. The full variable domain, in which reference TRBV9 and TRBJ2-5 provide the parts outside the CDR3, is DSGVTQTPKHLITATGQRVTLRCSPRSGDLSVYWYQQSLDQGLQFLIQYYNGEERAKGNILERFSAQQFPDLHSELNLSSLELGDSALYFCASSPRSGGGEETQYFGPGTRLLVL.

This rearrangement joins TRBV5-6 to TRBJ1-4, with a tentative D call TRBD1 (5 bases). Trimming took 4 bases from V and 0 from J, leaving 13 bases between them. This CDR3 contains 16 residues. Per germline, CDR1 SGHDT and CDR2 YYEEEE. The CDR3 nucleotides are TGTGCCAGCAGCCCGGTACCAGGGCCAACTAATGAAAAACTGTTTTTT. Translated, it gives CASSPVPGPTNEKLFF.

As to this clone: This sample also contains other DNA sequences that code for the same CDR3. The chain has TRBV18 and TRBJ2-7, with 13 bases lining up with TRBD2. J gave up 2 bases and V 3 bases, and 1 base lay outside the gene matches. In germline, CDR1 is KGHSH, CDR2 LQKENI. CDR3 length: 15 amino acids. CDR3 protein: CASSPTSGRPYEQYF. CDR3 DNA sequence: TGTGCCAGCTCACCGACTAGCGGGAGGCCCTACGAGCAGTACTTC.

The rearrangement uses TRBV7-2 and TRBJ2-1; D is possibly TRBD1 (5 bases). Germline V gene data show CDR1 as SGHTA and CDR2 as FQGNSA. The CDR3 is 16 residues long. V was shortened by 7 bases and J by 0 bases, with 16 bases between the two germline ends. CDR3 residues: CASTQGASSSYNEQFF. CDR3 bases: TGTGCCAGCACCCAAGGGGCCTCTAGCTCCTACAATGAGCAGTTCTTC.